This T cell receptor (beta chain) came from a study of neoadjuvant nivolumab and ipilimumab in lung cancer. Turning to the study itself: Nivolumab 3 mg/kg was given days 1, 15 and 29, plus ipilimumab 1 mg/kg day 1 in combination.

The CDR3 loop spans 16 amino acids. In germline, CDR1 is SSHAT, CDR2 FNYEAQ (reference sequence). Study conclusions and caveats: Blood richness before therapy tracked richness in tumors resected after neoadjuvant therapy.

The table came from immunoSEQ multiplex PCR; TCRdb's copy has only in-frame clones and leaves some out. The table records fewer than 25,000 clones, around 82% of them present only once. Of note for this clone: No antigen is known for it. An end of the junction differs from the germline gene, which may be a read error.

This clonotype originated in an adult with non-small cell lung cancer. The chain joins TRBV7-7 to TRBJ2-2, with TRBD2 identical over 10 bases. The specimen was peripheral blood, collected before neoadjuvant nivolumab, alone or with ipilimumab. The CDR3 here is CASSPTSGKGSGELFF. For the CDR3, the DNA is TGTGCTAGCAGCCCCACTAGCGGGAAGGGCTCCGGGGAGCTGTTTTTT.